This T cell receptor beta chain was captured by sequencing in a study of T cells after yellow fever vaccination. General study results and limits: A weaker but faster secondary response was observed, peaking on day 5 versus 15.

Conversion of TCR transcripts into cDNA relied on 5'RACE template switching, which added a universal primer site and UMIs. MiXCR, run by TCRdb on the 5' RACE reads, gives a single entry per CDR3 protein. The repertoire holds around 160,000 distinct CDR3 sequences, with 6% to 7.5% as singletons. This clonotype was recorded a few times. Its target is unknown. This TCR was sampled from a man aged 18 to 29 who received the YFV17D yellow fever vaccine. This sample comprised CD4+ T cells sorted from PBMCs, obtained 4 to 5 days after the first yellow fever vaccination.

CDR3 loop: CASSPRVLSGELFF. The CDR3 DNA sequence: TGTGCCAGCAGCCCGAGGGTTCTCTCCGGGGAGCTGTTTTTT. The genes are TRBV3-1 and TRBJ2-2, with D maybe TRBD2 (5 bases). The CDR3 extends over 14 amino acids. Per germline, CDR1 LGHDT and CDR2 YNNKEL (reference sequence). V shed 4 bases and J shed 6 bases, with 12 bases lying between them.